A single sample is the source of the 14 T cell receptor beta chains below, sequenced in a study of blood T cell repertoires in COVID-19. Generated by immunoSEQ multiplex PCR, the TCRdb table keeps only in-frame clones and is missing some. The sample includes about 160,000 clones, approximately 86% of them seen just once. The sample was peripheral blood. These receptors were collected from a man aged 45-65 years with active or convalescent COVID-19.

V is TRBV27 and J is TRBJ2-1; TRBD2 matches at 7 bases. V lost 6 bases and J lost 3; bases outside the gene matches: 11. Germline CDR1 MNHEY, CDR2 SMNVEV (reference sequence). The CDR3 extends over 16 amino acids. The CDR3 DNA reads as TGTGCCAGCAGCCGTAGACTAGCCGTCAGCTACAATGAGCAGTTCTTC. Its protein product is CASSRRLAVSYNEQFF.

The V and J genes are TRBV18 and TRBJ1-1; D remains ambiguous. The CDR3 extends over 15 amino acids. V shed 6 bases and J shed 1 base, with 15 bases lying between them. Per the germline V gene, CDR1 is KGHSH and CDR2 is LQKENI. The CDR3 reads CASSLEPGWNTEAFF. The CDR3 nucleotides read TGTGCCAGCTCGCTCGAGCCGGGTTGGAACACTGAAGCTTTCTTT.

This chain joins TRBV19 and TRBJ2-5; maybe TRBD2 (5 bases). This CDR3 region has 15 residues. V was clipped by 3 bases and J by 3 bases, with 14 bases between them. Germline lookup yields CDR1 LNHDA and CDR2 SQIVND (reference sequence). The CDR3 DNA sequence: TGTGCCAGTAGTATGCACCGGACTGAAAAAGAGACCCAGTACTTC. Translating it yields CASSMHRTEKETQYF.

The chain joins TRBV2 to TRBJ2-7, with D unresolved. In germline, CDR1 is SNHLY, CDR2 FYNNEI. The CDR3 covers 14 residues. V shed 0 bases and J shed 2 bases, with 8 bases lying between them. CDR3 coding DNA: TGTGCCAGCAGTGAAGCAATTCTAGCCTACGAGCAGTACTTC. This sequence encodes CASSEAILAYEQYF.

V is TRBV27 and J is TRBJ1-4; weak D call: TRBD1 (6 bases). This CDR3 has 15 amino acids. CDR1 is MNHEY, CDR2 SMNVEV, per germline (reference sequence). Trimming left V 2 bases short and J 2 bases short, with 9 bases between. For the CDR3, the DNA is TGTGCCAGCAGTTTAGGGGGCTTGACTAATGAAAAACTGTTTTTT. Encoded protein: CASSLGGLTNEKLFF.

The rearrangement uses TRBV6-5 and TRBJ2-5; TRBD2 aligns across 10 bases. CDR1 is MNHEY and CDR2 is SVGAGI in the germline V gene. The CDR3 extends over 15 amino acids. The V and J ends lost 2 bases and 5 bases, in that order; junction bases with no gene match: 5. The CDR3 DNA is TGTGCCAGCAGTTACCCTAGCGGGGGAGGGGAGACCCAGTACTTC. This translates into CASSYPSGGGETQYF.

This clone was recorded a few times. The CDR3 nucleotides are TGTGCCAGCAGCCCCACCGTTGGCAGGGAAGAAAAACTGTTTTTT. Translation: CASSPTVGREEKLFF. The chain links TRBV9 to TRBJ1-4; a weak D match, TRBD1 (5 bases). The CDR3 has 15 residues. From germline, CDR1 is SGDLS and CDR2 YYNGEE. V gave up 4 bases and J gave up 8 bases, with 18 bases separating them.

The chain is built from TRBV6-2 or TRBV6-3 and TRBJ1-1; D is undetermined. CDR1 is MNHEY and CDR2 is SVGEGT in the germline V gene. V lost 2 bases, J lost 0 bases, and 4 bases lay in between. This CDR3 has 13 residues. This chain's CDR3 is CASSYLLNTEAFF. The CDR3 DNA reads as TGTGCCAGCAGTTACCTACTGAACACTGAAGCTTTCTTT.

This sequence joins TRBV19 and TRBJ1-2; D uncertain. CDR3 length equals 13 residues. CDR1 LNHDA and CDR2 SQIVND come from the germline V gene (reference sequence). The V end lost 2 bases, the J end lost 6 bases, and 10 bases lay between the germline ends. CDR3 in DNA: TGTGCCAGTAGTATAAGAAAGCTGGATGGCTACACCTTC. Translating it yields CASSIRKLDGYTF.

The chain combines TRBV27 with TRBJ1-6, with D perhaps matching TRBD1 (5 bases). Trimming took off 4 bases at V and 5 bases at J, with 15 bases between the two ends. The germline CDR1 and CDR2 sequences are MNHEY and SMNVEV (reference sequence). The CDR3 extends over 16 amino acids. CDR3 in amino acids: CASSSLQGGNNSPLHF. In nucleotides, the CDR3 is TGTGCCAGCAGTTCCCTCCAGGGAGGAAATAATTCACCCCTCCACTTT.

The V gene is TRBV4-2, the J gene TRBJ1-2; weak D call: TRBD1 (6 bases). The germline V and J ends were trimmed by 1 base and 8 bases, with 17 bases remaining between them. Germline loops: CDR1 LGHNA, CDR2 YNFKEQ. The CDR3 extends over 15 amino acids. The CDR3 nucleotides are TGTGCCAGCAGCCAAGCGGACAGCCTCTCGGGCGGCTACACCTTC. Encoded protein: CASSQADSLSGGYTF.

This clone has a handful of counts. The J gene is TRBJ1-1, the V gene TRBV12-3 or TRBV12-4, with 10 bases aligning to TRBD1. CDR3 length: 12 amino acids. V shed 6 bases and J 8 bases; nucleotides not matched to a gene: 3. The CDR3 nucleotides read TGTGCCAGCAGGGGGACAGGGGACGAAGCTTTCTTT. It encodes CASRGTGDEAFF.

The J gene is TRBJ2-1, the V gene TRBV25-1, with 8 bases that match TRBD2. This CDR3 has 15 residues. V dropped 6 bases and J dropped 3; count of bases not matched to a gene: 7. Looked up from germline, CDR1 is MGHDK and CDR2 is SYGVNS. DNA for the CDR3: TGTGCCAGCAGCCCCGCCAGCGGGAGCTACAATGAGCAGTTCTTC. Encoded protein: CASSPASGSYNEQFF.

The gene calls are TRBV9 and TRBJ1-2, with a weak D call TRBD1 (5 bases). This CDR3 spans 15 amino acids. The germline V gene has CDR1 SGDLS and CDR2 YYNGEE. The V end lost 0 bases, the J end lost 2 bases, and 11 bases lay between the germline ends. The CDR3 DNA is TGTGCCAGCAGCGTAGGACAGCCTCGGAACTATGGCTACACCTTC. This gives the protein CASSVGQPRNYGYTF.